This T cell receptor (beta chain) was documented in a study of blood T cell repertoires in COVID-19. Study-level information: The analysed material was cDNA or gDNA that came from T cells, B-cell-depleted T cells, or PBMCs.

Clones were read by immunoSEQ multiplex PCR, and TCRdb kept only the in-frame ones, dropping some. Counted here are some 88,000 clones, 91% occurring once; the ten biggest clones make up about 1.8%. This CDR3 has 15 amino acids. Trimming removed 1 base at V and 10 bases at J, with 14 bases between. Per the germline V gene, CDR1 is SGHTA and CDR2 is FQGNSA. The sample was peripheral blood. This chain uses TRBV7-2 with TRBJ1-6; possibly TRBD1 for D (6 bases). The receptor comes from a human donor with active COVID-19. The donor label of this sample is uncertain. CDR3 sequence: CASSLGLGGGSPLHF. In nucleotides, the CDR3 is TGTGCCAGCAGCTTAGGATTAGGGGGTGGATCACCCCTCCACTTT.